The 14 T cell receptor beta chains presented below share a single source sample, sequenced in a study of T cell responses to AZD1222 COVID-19 vaccine. This table comes from immunoSEQ multiplex PCR, and its TCRdb copy is limited to in-frame clones, with some not included. The data show roughly 160,000 clones, about nine tenths seen once. The sample was peripheral blood, taken on day 0 of AZD1222 vaccination. Receptor source: an adult in good health.

This clone was seen ten or more times. V usage is TRBV6-5 and J usage is TRBJ2-2; TRBD1 agrees at 7 bases. The CDR3 has 15 amino acids. Germline values: CDR1 MNHEY, CDR2 SVGAGI. Losses at the gene ends were 7 bases for V and 1 base for J; bases not matched to a gene: 6. The DNA for the CDR3 is TGTGCCAGCACTCTAACAGGGGAGAACACCGGGGAGCTGTTTTTT. Translated: CASTLTGENTGELFF.

The V gene is TRBV28, the J gene TRBJ1-2, with 7 bases lining up with TRBD1. The V gene end was trimmed by 3 bases and the J gene end by 2 bases; junction bases not matched to a gene: 3. CDR1 is MDHEN, CDR2 SYDVKM, per germline. The CDR3 is made up of 14 amino acids. The CDR3 DNA reads as TGTGCCAGCAGTTTCCCGACAGGGAACTATGGCTACACCTTC. Its translation: CASSFPTGNYGYTF.

V usage is TRBV13 and J usage is TRBJ1-5; 8 nucleotides agree with TRBD1. Trimming removed 5 bases from V and 2 bases from J; junction bases left unmatched: 5. There are 15 residues in the CDR3. CDR1 is PRHDT and CDR2 is FYEKMQ in the germline V gene (reference sequence). The CDR3 DNA sequence: TGTGCCAGCAGCCACCAGACAGGGGGCAATCAGCCCCAGCATTTT. Protein: CASSHQTGGNQPQHF.

This clone has a single count. The CDR3 region is CASHRGGSKRYNEQFF. The CDR3 nucleotides read TGTGCCAGTCATCGGGGCGGGAGTAAGCGGTACAATGAGCAGTTCTTC. J is TRBJ2-1 and V is TRBV19; 7 bases line up with TRBD2. Germline V CDR1 and CDR2: LNHDA, SQIVND (reference sequence). The CDR3 extends over 16 amino acids. The junction had 14 bases not matched to a gene; V was cut back by 8 bases and J by 4 bases.

The chain recombines TRBV5-1 with TRBJ1-4, with D maybe TRBD1 (5 bases). The V and J ends lost 0 bases and 0 bases respectively, with 6 bases between them. CDR1 SGHRS and CDR2 YFSETQ come from the germline V gene. This CDR3 spans 15 amino acids. The CDR3 DNA is TGCGCCAGCAGCTTGGCGGGGGCAACTAATGAAAAACTGTTTTTT. Translation: CASSLAGATNEKLFF.

The V call is TRBV18, the J call TRBJ2-2; 7 nucleotides agree with TRBD1. Germline V gene data show CDR1 as KGHSH and CDR2 as LQKENI. After removal of 1 base from V and 5 bases from J, the junction contained 4 bases not matched to a gene. The CDR3 extends over 15 amino acids. The CDR3 region is CASSPQGAKTGELFF. CDR3 sequence (DNA): TGTGCCAGCTCACCACAGGGGGCTAAAACCGGGGAGCTGTTTTTT.

A few counts support this clone. This chain connects TRBV5-1 to TRBJ2-7; TRBD1 is a possible D gene (6 bases). Germline-derived CDR1 and CDR2 are SGHRS and YFSETQ. The V end lost 5 bases, the J end lost 2 bases, and 11 bases lay between the germline ends. This CDR3 spans 13 amino acids. For the CDR3, the DNA is TGCGCCAGCAGTAGGACAGTAACCTACGAGCAGTACTTC. Translating it yields CASSRTVTYEQYF.

The chain couples TRBV7-6 to TRBJ2-3, with 13 bases aligning to TRBD2. Germline assignment: CDR1 SGHVS and CDR2 FNYEAQ. J lost 0 bases, V lost 3 bases, and 18 bases had no gene match. CDR3 length: 22 amino acids. CDR3 sequence (DNA): TGTGCCAGCAGCTTCCCTACGCACTCTCCGGGACTAGCGGGGTCTAGCACAGATACGCAGTATTTT. Its translation is CASSFPTHSPGLAGSSTDTQYF. The complete variable domain, with remaining parts taken from reference TRBV7-6 and TRBJ2-3, reads GAGVSQSPRYKVTKRGQDVALRCDPISGHVSLYWYRQALGQGPEFLTYFNYEAQQDKSGLPNDRFSAERPEGSISTLTIQRTEQRDSAMYRCASSFPTHSPGLAGSSTDTQYFGPGTRLTVL.

This chain joins TRBV5-5 and TRBJ1-5, with D possibly TRBD1 on 5 matching bases. V lost 2 bases to trimming and J lost 6 bases, with 15 bases between them. There are 15 residues in the CDR3. Germline loops: CDR1 SGHKS, CDR2 YYEKEE (reference sequence). The CDR3 here is CASSLAAGNVQPQHF. The CDR3 DNA reads TGTGCCAGCAGCTTAGCGGCAGGGAATGTTCAGCCCCAGCATTTT. The full variable domain, in which reference TRBV5-5 and TRBJ1-5 provide the parts outside the CDR3, is DAGVTQSPTHLIKTRGQQVTLRCSPISGHKSVSWYQQVLGQGPQFIFQYYEKEERGRGNFPDRFSARQFPNYSSELNVNALLLGDSALYLCASSLAAGNVQPQHFGDGTRLSIL.

This chain uses TRBV9 with TRBJ1-5; the D is unclear. The CDR3 runs 16 residues. The germline V gene has CDR1 SGDLS and CDR2 YYNGEE. Trimming left V 0 bases short and J 6 bases short, with 16 bases between. CDR3 nucleotides: TGTGCCAGCAGCGTAGGTCTAGGAGGGATCGGTCAGCCCCAGCATTTT. Encoded protein: CASSVGLGGIGQPQHF.

The chain has TRBV7-9 and TRBJ1-6; 10 positions agree with TRBD1. V shed 4 bases and J 7 bases; nucleotides not matched to a gene: 10. This CDR3 is built from 17 residues. The V gene's germline CDR1 is SEHNR and CDR2 FQNEAQ (reference sequence). The CDR3 DNA reads as TGTGCCAGCAGCTCTCAGACAGGGGGCTTTGGGAATTCACCCCTCCACTTT. It codes for CASSSQTGGFGNSPLHF.

V usage is TRBV6-2 or TRBV6-3 and J usage is TRBJ2-1, with D possibly being TRBD2 (7 bases). Germline V lookup: CDR1 MNHEY, CDR2 SVGEGT. Trimming pared 0 bases from V and 4 bases from J, leaving 19 bases between. The CDR3 consists of 18 residues. The CDR3 bases are TGTGCCAGCAGTTACTCTCCCCCAGGAGGGGGGGTTTACAATGAGCAGTTCTTC. Protein sequence: CASSYSPPGGGVYNEQFF.

This CDR3 reads CASSHDRGWYEQYF. Here the CDR3 DNA reads TGTGCCAGCAGCCACGACAGGGGTTGGTACGAGCAGTACTTC. V and J are TRBV7-2 and TRBJ2-7, with 8 positions matching TRBD1. Trimming removed 5 bases from V and 4 bases from J; junction bases left unmatched: 7. Germline CDR1 and CDR2: SGHTA and FQGNSA. This CDR3 region has 14 residues.

The chain joins TRBV28 to TRBJ2-7, with no clear D. The CDR3 loop spans 12 amino acids. CDR1 is MDHEN, CDR2 SYDVKM, per germline. V was clipped by 5 bases and J by 6 bases, with 11 bases between them. The DNA of the CDR3 is TGTGCCAGCAGTCCCTCCCGATTCGAGCAGTACTTC. It is translated as CASSPSRFEQYF.